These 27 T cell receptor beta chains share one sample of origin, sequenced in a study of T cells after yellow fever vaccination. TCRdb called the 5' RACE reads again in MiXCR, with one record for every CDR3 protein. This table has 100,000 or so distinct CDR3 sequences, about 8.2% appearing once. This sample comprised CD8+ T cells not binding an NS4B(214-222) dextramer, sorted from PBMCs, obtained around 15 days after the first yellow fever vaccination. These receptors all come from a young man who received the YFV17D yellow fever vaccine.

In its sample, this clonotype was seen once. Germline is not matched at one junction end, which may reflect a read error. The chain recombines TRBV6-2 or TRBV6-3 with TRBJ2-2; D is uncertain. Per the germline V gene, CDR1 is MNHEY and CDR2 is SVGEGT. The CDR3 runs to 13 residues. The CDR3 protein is CGSSLTFTGELFF. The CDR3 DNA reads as TGTGGCAGCAGTTTGACTTTCACCGGGGAGCTGTTTTTT.

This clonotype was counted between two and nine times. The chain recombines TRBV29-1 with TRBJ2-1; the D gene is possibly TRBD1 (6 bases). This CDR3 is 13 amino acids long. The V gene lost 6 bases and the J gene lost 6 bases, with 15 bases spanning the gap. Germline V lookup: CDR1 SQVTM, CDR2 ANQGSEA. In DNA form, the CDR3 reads TGCAGCGTCACTCAGGGGAGACGCAATGAGCAGTTCTTC. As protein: CSVTQGRRNEQFF.

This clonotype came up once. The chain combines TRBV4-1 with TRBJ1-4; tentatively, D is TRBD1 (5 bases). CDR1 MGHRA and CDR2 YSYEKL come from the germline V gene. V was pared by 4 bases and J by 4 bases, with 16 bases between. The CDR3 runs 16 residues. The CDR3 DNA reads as TGCGCCAGCAGCCCCCGGGAAGGGGCTTATAATGAAAAACTGTTTTTT. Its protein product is CASSPREGAYNEKLFF.

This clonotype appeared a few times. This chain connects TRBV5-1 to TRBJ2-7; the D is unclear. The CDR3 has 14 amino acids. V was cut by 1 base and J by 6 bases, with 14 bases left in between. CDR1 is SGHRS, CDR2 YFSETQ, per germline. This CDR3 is CASSLRSGRTEQYF. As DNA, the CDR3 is TGCGCCAGCAGCTTGAGATCCGGCAGGACCGAGCAGTACTTC.

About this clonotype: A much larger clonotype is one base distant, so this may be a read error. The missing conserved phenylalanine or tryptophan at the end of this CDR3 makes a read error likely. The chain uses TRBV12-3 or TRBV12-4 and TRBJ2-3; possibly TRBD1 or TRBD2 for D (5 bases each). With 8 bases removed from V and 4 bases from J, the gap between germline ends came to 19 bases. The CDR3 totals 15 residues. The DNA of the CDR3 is TGTGCCAGCTCCGAGGGGACCGCCGGGGCAGATACGCAGTATTCT. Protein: CASSEGTAGADTQYS.

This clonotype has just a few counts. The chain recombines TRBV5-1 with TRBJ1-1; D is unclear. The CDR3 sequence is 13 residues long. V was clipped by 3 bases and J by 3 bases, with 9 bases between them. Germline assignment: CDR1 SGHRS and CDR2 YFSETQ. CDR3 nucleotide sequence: TGCGCCAGCAGCTCGTCCCGGTACACTGAAGCTTTCTTT. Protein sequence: CASSSSRYTEAFF. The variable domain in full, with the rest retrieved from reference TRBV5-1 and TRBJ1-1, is KAGVTQTPRYLIKTRGQQVTLSCSPISGHRSVSWYQQTPGQGLQFLFEYFSETQRNKGNFPGRFSGRQFSNSRSEMNVSTLELGDSALYLCASSSSRYTEAFFGQGTRLTVV.

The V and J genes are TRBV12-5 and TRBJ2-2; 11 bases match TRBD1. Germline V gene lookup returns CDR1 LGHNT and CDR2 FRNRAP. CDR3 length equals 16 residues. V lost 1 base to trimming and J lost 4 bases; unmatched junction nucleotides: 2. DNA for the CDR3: TGTGCTAGTGGTTTGGCCGGGACAGGGGGCACCGGGGAGCTGTTTTTT. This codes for CASGLAGTGGTGELFF.

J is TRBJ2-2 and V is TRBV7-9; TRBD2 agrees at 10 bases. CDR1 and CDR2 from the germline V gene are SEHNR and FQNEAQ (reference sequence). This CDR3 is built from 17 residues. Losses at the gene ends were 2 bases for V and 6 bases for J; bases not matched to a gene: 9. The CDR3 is CASSLPKAGGPPGELFF. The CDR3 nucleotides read TGTGCCAGCAGCTTACCCAAAGCGGGGGGGCCCCCCGGGGAGCTGTTTTTT.

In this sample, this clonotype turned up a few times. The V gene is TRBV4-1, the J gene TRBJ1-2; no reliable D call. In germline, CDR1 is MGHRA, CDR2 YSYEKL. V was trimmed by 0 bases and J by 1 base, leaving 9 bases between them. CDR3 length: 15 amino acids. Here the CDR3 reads CASSQEVAVNYGYTF. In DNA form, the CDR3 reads TGCGCCAGCAGCCAAGAAGTAGCAGTTAACTATGGCTACACCTTC.

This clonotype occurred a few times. The CDR3 loop is CASHPAGNTDTQYF. The CDR3 region has the DNA TGTGCCAGTCACCCCGCGGGGAACACAGATACGCAGTATTTT. The chain recombines TRBV11-2 with TRBJ2-3, with D possibly matching TRBD2 (6 bases). Trimming shortened V by 9 bases and J by 2 bases, and 15 bases separated the two germline ends. CDR1 is SGHAT and CDR2 is FQNNGV in the germline V gene. This CDR3 spans 14 amino acids.

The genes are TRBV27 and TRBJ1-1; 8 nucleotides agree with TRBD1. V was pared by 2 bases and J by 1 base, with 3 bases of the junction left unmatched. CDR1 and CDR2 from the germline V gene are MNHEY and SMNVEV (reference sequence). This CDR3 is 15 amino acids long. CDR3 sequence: CASSLGTGANTEAFF. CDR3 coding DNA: TGTGCCAGCAGTTTAGGGACAGGAGCGAACACTGAAGCTTTCTTT.

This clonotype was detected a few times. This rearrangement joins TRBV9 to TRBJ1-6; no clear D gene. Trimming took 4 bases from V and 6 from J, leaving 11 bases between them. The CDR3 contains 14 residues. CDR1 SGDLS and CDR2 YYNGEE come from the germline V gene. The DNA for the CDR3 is TGTGCCAGCAGCCTTAGGTTGGTTAATTCACCCCTCCACTTT. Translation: CASSLRLVNSPLHF.

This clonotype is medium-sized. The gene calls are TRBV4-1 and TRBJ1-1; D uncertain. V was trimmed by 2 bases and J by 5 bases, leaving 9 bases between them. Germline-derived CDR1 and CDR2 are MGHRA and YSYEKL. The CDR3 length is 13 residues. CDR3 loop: CASSQREVTEAFF. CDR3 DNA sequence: TGCGCCAGCAGCCAACGGGAAGTTACTGAAGCTTTCTTT.

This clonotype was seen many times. DNA of the CDR3: TGCAGCGTTGAAATGACGGGTTACGAGACCCAGTACTTC. Translated: CSVEMTGYETQYF. The chain is built from TRBV29-1 and TRBJ2-5; D gene unclear. The CDR3 is 13 amino acids. The germline V and J ends were trimmed by 2 bases and 5 bases, with 12 bases remaining between them. Germline lookup yields CDR1 SQVTM and CDR2 ANQGSEA.

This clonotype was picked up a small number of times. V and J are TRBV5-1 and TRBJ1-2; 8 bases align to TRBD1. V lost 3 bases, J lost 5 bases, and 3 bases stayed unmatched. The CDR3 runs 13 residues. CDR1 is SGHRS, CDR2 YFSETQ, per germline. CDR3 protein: CASSSDRDYGYTF. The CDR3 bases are TGCGCCAGCAGCTCGGACAGGGATTATGGCTACACCTTC.

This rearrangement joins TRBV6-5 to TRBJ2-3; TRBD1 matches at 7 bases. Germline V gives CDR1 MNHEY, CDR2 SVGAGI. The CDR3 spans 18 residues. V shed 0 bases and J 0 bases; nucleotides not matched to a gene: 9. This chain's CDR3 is CASSYSTRDSPSTDTQYF. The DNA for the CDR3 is TGTGCCAGCAGTTACTCGACCAGGGACAGCCCTAGCACAGATACGCAGTATTTT.

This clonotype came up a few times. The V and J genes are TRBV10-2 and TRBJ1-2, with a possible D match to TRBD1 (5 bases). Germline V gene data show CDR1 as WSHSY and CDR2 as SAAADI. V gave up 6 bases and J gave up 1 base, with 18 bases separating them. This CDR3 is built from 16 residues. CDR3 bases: TGCGCCAGCAGACCGGGACGGATTATTAATAACTATGGCTACACCTTC. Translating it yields CASRPGRIINNYGYTF.

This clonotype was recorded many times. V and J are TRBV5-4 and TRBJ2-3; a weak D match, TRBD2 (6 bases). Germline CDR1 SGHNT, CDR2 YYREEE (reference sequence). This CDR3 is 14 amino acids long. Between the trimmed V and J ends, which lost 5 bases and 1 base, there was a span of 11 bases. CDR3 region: CASSFGTGTDTQYF. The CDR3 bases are TGTGCCAGCAGTTTCGGGACTGGCACAGATACGCAGTATTTT.

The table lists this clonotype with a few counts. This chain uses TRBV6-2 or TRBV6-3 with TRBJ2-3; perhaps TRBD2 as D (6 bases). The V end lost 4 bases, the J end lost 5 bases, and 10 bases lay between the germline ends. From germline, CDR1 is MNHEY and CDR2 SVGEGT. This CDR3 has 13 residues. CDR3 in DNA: TGTGCCAGCAGTTCTAAGGGAGGAGATACGCAGTATTTT. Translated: CASSSKGGDTQYF.

This CDR3 reads CASSLRTGLAGTDTQYF. CDR3 DNA sequence: TGTGCCAGCAGCCTGCGAACGGGACTAGCGGGCACAGATACGCAGTATTTT. The chain joins TRBV13 to TRBJ2-3; 11 bases line up with TRBD2. CDR1 is PRHDT, CDR2 FYEKMQ, per germline (reference sequence). V gave up 5 bases and J gave up 1 base; unmatched junction bases: 8. The CDR3 length is 17 residues.

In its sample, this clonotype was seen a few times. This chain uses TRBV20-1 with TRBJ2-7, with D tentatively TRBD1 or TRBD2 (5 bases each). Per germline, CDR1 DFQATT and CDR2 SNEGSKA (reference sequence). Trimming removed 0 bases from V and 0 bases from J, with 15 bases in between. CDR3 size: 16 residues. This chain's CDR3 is CSARDLRGSSSYEQYF. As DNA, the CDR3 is TGCAGTGCTAGAGATCTGAGGGGTTCTAGCTCCTACGAGCAGTACTTC.

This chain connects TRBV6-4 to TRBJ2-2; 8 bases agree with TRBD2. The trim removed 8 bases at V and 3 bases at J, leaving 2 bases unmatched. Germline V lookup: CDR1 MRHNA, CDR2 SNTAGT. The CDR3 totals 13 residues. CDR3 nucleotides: TGTGCCAGCTCACTAGCGGACACCGGGGAGCTGTTTTTT. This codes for CASSLADTGELFF.

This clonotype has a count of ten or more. Written as DNA, the CDR3 is TGCGCCAGCAGCCCCCGGACTAGCGGGGTCGGGTTGGTGTTTTTT. It is translated as CASSPRTSGVGLVFF. V usage is TRBV5-1 and J usage is TRBJ2-2; 12 bases are a match to TRBD2. Per the germline V gene, CDR1 is SGHRS and CDR2 is YFSETQ. This CDR3 has 15 residues. The J segment lost 15 bases and the V segment lost 4 bases, leaving 13 bases of the junction unmatched.

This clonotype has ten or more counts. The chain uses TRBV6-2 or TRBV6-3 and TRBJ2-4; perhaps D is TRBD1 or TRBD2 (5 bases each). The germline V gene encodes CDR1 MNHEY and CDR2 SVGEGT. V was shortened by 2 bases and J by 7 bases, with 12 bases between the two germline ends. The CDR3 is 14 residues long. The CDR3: CASSYQGVRNIQYF. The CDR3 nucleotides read TGTGCCAGCAGTTACCAGGGAGTTAGGAACATTCAGTACTTC.

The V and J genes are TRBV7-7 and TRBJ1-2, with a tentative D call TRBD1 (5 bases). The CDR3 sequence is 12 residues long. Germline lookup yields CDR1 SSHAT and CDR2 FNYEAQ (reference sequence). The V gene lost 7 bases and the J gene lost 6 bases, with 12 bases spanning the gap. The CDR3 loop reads CASTWGKDGYTF. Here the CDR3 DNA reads TGTGCCAGCACCTGGGGGAAGGATGGCTACACCTTC.

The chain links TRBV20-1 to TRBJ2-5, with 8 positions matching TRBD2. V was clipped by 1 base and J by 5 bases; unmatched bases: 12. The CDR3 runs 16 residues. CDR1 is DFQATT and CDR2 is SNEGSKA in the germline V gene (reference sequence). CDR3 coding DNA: TGCAGTGCTAGAGCTTATGCCGGGACTAGAGGGGAGACCCAGTACTTC. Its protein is CSARAYAGTRGETQYF.

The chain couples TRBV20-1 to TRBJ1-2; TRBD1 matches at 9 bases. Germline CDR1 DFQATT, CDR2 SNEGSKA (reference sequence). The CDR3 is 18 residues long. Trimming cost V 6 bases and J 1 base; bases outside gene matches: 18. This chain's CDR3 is CSALGDRGIKWVNYGYTF. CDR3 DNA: TGCAGTGCCCTCGGTGACAGGGGGATTAAGTGGGTTAACTATGGCTACACCTTC.